A single sample is the source of the 3 T cell receptor beta chains below, sequenced in a study of blood T cell repertoires in COVID-19. Assay: immunoSEQ multiplex PCR; the TCRdb copy retains only in-frame clones and omits some. The sample contains around 94,000 clones, approximately 90% of which appear only once. Sequences were obtained from peripheral blood. These receptors were taken from a woman in her forties or fifties with COVID-19, enrolled during active disease.

J is TRBJ2-5 and V is TRBV19, with 12 positions matching TRBD2. Germline V CDR1 and CDR2: LNHDA, SQIVND (reference sequence). V lost 5 bases and J lost 9; bases outside the gene matches: 10. The CDR3 contains 15 residues. CDR3 amino acids: CASSARLAGELAQYF. CDR3 nucleotides: TGTGCCAGTAGTGCCCGACTAGCGGGGGAGTTGGCCCAGTACTTC. Drawing the rest from reference TRBV19 and TRBJ2-5, the complete variable domain is DGGITQSPKYLFRKEGQNVTLSCEQNLNHDAMYWYRQDPGQGLRLIYYSQIVNDFQKGDIAEGYSVSREKKESFPLTVTSAQKNPTAFYLCASSARLAGELAQYFGPGTRLLVL.

The V and J genes are TRBV27 and TRBJ2-3, with D possibly being TRBD2 (5 bases). The CDR3 has 15 residues. V was pared by 1 base and J by 1 base, with 9 bases between. Germline V lookup: CDR1 MNHEY, CDR2 SMNVEV (reference sequence). This CDR3 reads CASSLLSGGTDTQYF. In DNA, the CDR3 is TGTGCCAGCAGTTTATTGTCCGGGGGCACAGATACGCAGTATTTT.

The rearrangement uses TRBV6-1 and TRBJ1-6, with 7 bases aligning to TRBD1. Germline assignment: CDR1 MNHNS and CDR2 SASEGT. V lost 0 bases to trimming and J lost 12 bases; unmatched junction nucleotides: 11. The CDR3 runs to 16 residues. CDR3 in DNA: TGTGCCAGCAGTGAAGCAGAGGGGACAGTCGGTGTACCCCTCCACTTT. It yields the protein CASSEAEGTVGVPLHF.